Given below is one TCR beta chain in context. The data stem from a study of shared clonotypes between healthy human individuals. CDR1 is SGHRS, CDR2 YFSETQ, per germline. The CDR3 consists of 14 residues. With 5 bases removed from V and 0 bases from J, the gap between germline ends came to 8 bases. TCRdb keeps only in-frame clones here, not all; method: immunoSEQ multiplex PCR. In the table there are around 500,000 clones, more than 75% of which are singletons. This clonotype was obtained from a woman between 35 and 50 years old in good health. Some clones in this sample may be carry-over from other donors' samples. The sequencing input was PBMCs. This chain links TRBV5-1 with TRBJ1-4; D call uncertain. The CDR3, as DNA: TGCGCCAGCAGGTTCAGCGCAACTAATGAAAAACTGTTTTTT. Protein: CASRFSATNEKLFF.